This is a list of T cell receptor beta chains from one sample in a study of spatial heterogeneity in lung cancer. Each CDR3 protein gets one entry after TCRdb re-called the 5' RACE reads with MiXCR. The sample shows 2,500 or so distinct CDR3 sequences, about 11% of them seen only once. The sample consisted of lung tumor tissue, taken at surgery. The receptors were sampled from a female donor with early-stage non-small cell lung cancer. Each CDR3 is given with its conserved first and last residue. Each record gives: J gene, D gene, V gene, clone size, CDR3 protein, CDR3 DNA. D genes are given only for firm matches. Clone size is stated in some rows and not others, as once, few, many or a class when expanded.

j_call: TRBJ2-7; d_call: .; v_call: TRBV29-1; clone_size: medium-sized; cdr3_aa: CSVGTLSYEQYF; cdr3_nt: TGCAGCGTGGGGACACTCTCCTACGAGCAGTACTTC
j_call: TRBJ2-5; d_call: TRBD1; v_call: TRBV7-7; clone_size: few; cdr3_aa: CASRDRGETQYF; cdr3_nt: TGTGCCAGCAGGGACAGGGGTGAGACCCAGTACTTC
j_call: TRBJ2-7; d_call: .; v_call: TRBV10-2; clone_size: few; cdr3_aa: CASSESLGQPSQYF; cdr3_nt: TGCGCCAGCAGTGAGTCCTTGGGGCAGCCCTCTCAGTACTTC
j_call: TRBJ2-3; d_call: .; v_call: TRBV20-1; clone_size: large; cdr3_aa: CSASSLGPRDTQYF; cdr3_nt: TGCAGTGCTAGTAGTTTGGGGCCCCGAGATACGCAGTATTTT
j_call: TRBJ2-5; d_call: .; v_call: TRBV4-1; clone_size: few; cdr3_aa: CASSQDLRRGSETQYF; cdr3_nt: TGCGCCAGCAGCCAAGATCTTAGGAGGGGGTCGGAGACCCAGTACTTC
j_call: TRBJ2-7; d_call: .; v_call: TRBV10-1; clone_size: .; cdr3_aa: CASSEDIRYEQYF; cdr3_nt: TGCGCCAGCAGTGAGGACATCCGTTACGAGCAGTACTTC
j_call: TRBJ2-7; d_call: TRBD1; v_call: TRBV9; clone_size: .; cdr3_aa: CASSGGQGQSREQYF; cdr3_nt: TGTGCCAGCAGCGGCGGACAGGGGCAGTCGCGCGAGCAGTACTTC
j_call: TRBJ2-4; d_call: TRBD1; v_call: TRBV20-1; clone_size: .; cdr3_aa: CSALQGRRDIQYF; cdr3_nt: TGCAGTGCCCTACAGGGGCGGCGGGACATTCAGTACTTC
j_call: TRBJ1-5; d_call: .; v_call: TRBV6-2/TRBV6-3; clone_size: medium-sized; cdr3_aa: CASSYPGQPQHF; cdr3_nt: TGTGCCAGCAGCTACCCCGGTCAGCCCCAGCATTTT
j_call: TRBJ1-5; d_call: TRBD1; v_call: TRBV28; clone_size: medium-sized; cdr3_aa: CASIGGQGNQPQHF; cdr3_nt: TGTGCCAGCATCGGGGGACAGGGGAATCAGCCCCAGCATTTT
j_call: TRBJ2-1; d_call: .; v_call: TRBV3-1; clone_size: medium-sized; cdr3_aa: CASSQDPGSLEQFF; cdr3_nt: TGTGCCAGCAGCCAAGATCCAGGGTCCTTAGAGCAGTTCTTC
j_call: TRBJ2-2; d_call: .; v_call: TRBV7-6; clone_size: many; cdr3_aa: CASSPNSVSGELFF; cdr3_nt: TGTGCCAGCAGCCCCAACTCAGTGTCCGGGGAGCTGTTTTTT
j_call: TRBJ1-2; d_call: .; v_call: TRBV5-6; clone_size: .; cdr3_aa: CASSRGRGYGYTF; cdr3_nt: TGTGCCAGCAGCCGTGGTCGTGGCTATGGCTACACCTTC
j_call: TRBJ2-2; d_call: .; v_call: TRBV2; clone_size: .; cdr3_aa: CASKGEWATGELFF; cdr3_nt: TGTGCCAGTAAAGGGGAGTGGGCCACCGGGGAGCTGTTTTTT
j_call: TRBJ2-7; d_call: .; v_call: TRBV7-2; clone_size: few; cdr3_aa: CASQQGPSSYEQYF; cdr3_nt: TGTGCCAGCCAACAGGGCCCAAGCTCCTACGAGCAGTACTTC
j_call: TRBJ2-1; d_call: .; v_call: TRBV6-2/TRBV6-3; clone_size: large; cdr3_aa: CASRNYNEQFF; cdr3_nt: TGTGCCAGCAGGAACTACAATGAGCAGTTCTTC
j_call: TRBJ1-5; d_call: .; v_call: TRBV5-8; clone_size: .; cdr3_aa: CASSPGRTSYSNQPQHF; cdr3_nt: TGTGCCAGCAGCCCGGGTCGCACTTCTTATAGCAATCAGCCCCAGCATTTT
j_call: TRBJ1-1; d_call: TRBD1; v_call: TRBV18; clone_size: large; cdr3_aa: CASSQGAFSEAFF; cdr3_nt: TGTGCCAGCTCCCAGGGGGCGTTCTCTGAAGCTTTCTTT
j_call: TRBJ1-1; d_call: .; v_call: TRBV29-1; clone_size: .; cdr3_aa: CSVERDTEAFF; cdr3_nt: TGCAGCGTTGAGAGGGACACTGAAGCTTTCTTT
j_call: TRBJ2-2; d_call: .; v_call: TRBV7-9; clone_size: many; cdr3_aa: CASSLGGTGELFF; cdr3_nt: TGTGCCAGCAGCTTAGGCGGGACCGGGGAGCTGTTTTTT
j_call: TRBJ2-1; d_call: TRBD1; v_call: TRBV6-2/TRBV6-3; clone_size: few; cdr3_aa: CASSLQGSSYNEQFF; cdr3_nt: TGTGCCAGCAGTTTACAGGGGAGCTCCTACAATGAGCAGTTCTTC
j_call: TRBJ1-2; d_call: .; v_call: TRBV29-1; clone_size: medium-sized; cdr3_aa: CSVEDWFSGRVVGYGYTF; cdr3_nt: TGCAGCGTTGAAGATTGGTTTAGTGGGAGGGTCGTTGGCTATGGCTACACCTTC
j_call: TRBJ2-2; d_call: TRBD2; v_call: TRBV7-2; clone_size: medium-sized; cdr3_aa: CASSLLAGVNTGELFF; cdr3_nt: TGTGCCAGCAGCTTACTAGCGGGAGTGAACACCGGGGAGCTGTTTTTT
j_call: TRBJ2-7; d_call: TRBD2; v_call: TRBV27; clone_size: medium-sized; cdr3_aa: CASSILAGGTTYEQYF; cdr3_nt: TGTGCCAGCAGTATCTTAGCGGGAGGTACAACCTACGAGCAGTACTTC
j_call: TRBJ2-1; d_call: TRBD2; v_call: TRBV5-5; clone_size: medium-sized; cdr3_aa: CASSFPWTSGLDEQFF; cdr3_nt: TGTGCCAGCAGCTTCCCTTGGACTAGCGGGTTGGATGAGCAGTTCTTC
j_call: TRBJ1-5; d_call: .; v_call: TRBV28; clone_size: medium-sized; cdr3_aa: CASQGVDSNQPQHF; cdr3_nt: TGTGCCAGCCAAGGGGTAGATAGCAATCAGCCCCAGCATTTT
j_call: TRBJ2-3; d_call: .; v_call: TRBV29-1; clone_size: .; cdr3_aa: CSVPLGVGGTDTQYF; cdr3_nt: TGCAGCGTTCCTTTGGGGGTAGGGGGCACAGATACGCAGTATTTT
j_call: TRBJ2-5; d_call: TRBD1; v_call: TRBV19; clone_size: medium-sized; cdr3_aa: CASKGAGETQYF; cdr3_nt: TGTGCCAGTAAGGGGGCGGGAGAGACCCAGTACTTC
j_call: TRBJ2-2; d_call: .; v_call: TRBV18; clone_size: few; cdr3_aa: CASSPQGALAGELFF; cdr3_nt: TGTGCCAGCTCACCACAAGGGGCGCTTGCCGGGGAGCTGTTTTTT
j_call: TRBJ1-6; d_call: .; v_call: TRBV7-2; clone_size: large; cdr3_aa: CASSPTGVTGSPLHF; cdr3_nt: TGTGCCAGCAGCCCCACCGGTGTTACAGGCTCACCCCTCCACTTT
j_call: TRBJ2-5; d_call: .; v_call: TRBV9; clone_size: many; cdr3_aa: CASSVALGDQATQYF; cdr3_nt: TGTGCCAGCAGCGTAGCTCTTGGCGACCAAGCGACCCAGTACTTC
j_call: TRBJ2-5; d_call: .; v_call: TRBV20-1; clone_size: many; cdr3_aa: CSAIPAETQYF; cdr3_nt: TGCAGTGCCATTCCTGCGGAGACCCAGTACTTC
j_call: TRBJ2-3; d_call: .; v_call: TRBV7-3; clone_size: .; cdr3_aa: CASSLSVGDTQYF; cdr3_nt: TGTGCCAGCAGCTTATCAGTCGGCGATACGCAGTATTTT
j_call: TRBJ1-5; d_call: TRBD1; v_call: TRBV30; clone_size: .; cdr3_aa: CAWSVGTGGGQPQHF; cdr3_nt: TGTGCCTGGAGTGTCGGGACAGGGGGAGGCCAGCCCCAGCATTTT
j_call: TRBJ2-3; d_call: TRBD1; v_call: TRBV4-3; clone_size: large; cdr3_aa: CASSQGRGRITDTQYF; cdr3_nt: TGCGCCAGCAGCCAAGGTAGGGGGCGGATCACAGATACGCAGTATTTT
j_call: TRBJ1-6; d_call: .; v_call: TRBV7-2; clone_size: medium-sized; cdr3_aa: CASSLQGPLDSPLHF; cdr3_nt: TGTGCCAGCAGCTTACAGGGGCCGCTCGATTCACCCCTCCACTTT
j_call: TRBJ2-7; d_call: .; v_call: TRBV18; clone_size: medium-sized; cdr3_aa: CASTDTRWTSYEQYF; cdr3_nt: TGTGCCAGCACCGACACCAGGTGGACATCCTACGAGCAGTACTTC